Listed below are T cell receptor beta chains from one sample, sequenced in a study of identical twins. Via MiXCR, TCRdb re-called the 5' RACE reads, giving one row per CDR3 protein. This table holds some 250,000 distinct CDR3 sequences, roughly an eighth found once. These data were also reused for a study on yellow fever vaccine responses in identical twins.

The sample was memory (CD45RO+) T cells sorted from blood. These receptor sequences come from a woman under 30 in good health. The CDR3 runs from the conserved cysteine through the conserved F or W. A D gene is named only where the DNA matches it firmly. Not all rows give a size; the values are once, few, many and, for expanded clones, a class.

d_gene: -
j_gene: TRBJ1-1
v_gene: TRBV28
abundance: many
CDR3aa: CATNRYTEAFF
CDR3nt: TGTGCCACTAACAGGTACACTGAAGCTTTCTTT

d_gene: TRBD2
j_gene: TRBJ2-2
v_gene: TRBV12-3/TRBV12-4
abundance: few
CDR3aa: CASSPLAGNTGELFF
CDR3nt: TGTGCCAGCAGTCCTTTAGCGGGGAACACCGGGGAGCTGTTTTTT

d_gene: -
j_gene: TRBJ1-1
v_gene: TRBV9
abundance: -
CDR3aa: CASSVDWQKAQGAFF
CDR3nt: TGTGCCAGCAGCGTAGATTGGCAGAAGGCCCAGGGAGCTTTCTTT

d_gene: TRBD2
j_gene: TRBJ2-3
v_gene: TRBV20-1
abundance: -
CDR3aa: CSARDQAGGLRPTQYF
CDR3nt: TGCAGTGCTAGAGATCAGGCGGGGGGGCTGAGGCCTACGCAGTATTTT

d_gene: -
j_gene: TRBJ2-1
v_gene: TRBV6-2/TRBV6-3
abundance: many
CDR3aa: CASSYVEQFF
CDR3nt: TGTGCCAGCAGTTACGTTGAGCAGTTCTTC

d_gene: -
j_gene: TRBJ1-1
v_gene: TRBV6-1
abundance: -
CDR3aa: CASRISGGVNTEAFF
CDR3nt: TGTGCCAGCAGGATCTCCGGAGGGGTGAACACTGAAGCTTTCTTT

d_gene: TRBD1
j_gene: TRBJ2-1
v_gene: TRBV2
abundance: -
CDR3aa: CATAYGQGREQFF
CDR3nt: TGTGCCACCGCTTACGGACAGGGAAGAGAGCAGTTCTTC

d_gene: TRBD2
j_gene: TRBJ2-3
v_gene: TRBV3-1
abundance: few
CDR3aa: CASSGRGGTDTQYF
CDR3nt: TGTGCCAGCAGCGGGCGGGGGGGCACAGATACGCAGTATTTT

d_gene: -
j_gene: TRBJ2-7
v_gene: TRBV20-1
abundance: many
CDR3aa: CSAFWGGRGEQYF
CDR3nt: TGCAGTGCTTTCTGGGGTGGCCGGGGCGAGCAGTACTTC

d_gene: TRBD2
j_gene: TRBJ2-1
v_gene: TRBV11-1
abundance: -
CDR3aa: CASSRLRLAGGRAYNEQFF
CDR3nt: TGTGCCAGCAGCCGACTGAGACTAGCGGGAGGGCGGGCCTACAATGAGCAGTTCTTC

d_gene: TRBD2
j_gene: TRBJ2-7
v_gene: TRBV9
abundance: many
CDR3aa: CASSPRGAEQYF
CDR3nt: TGTGCCAGCAGCCCGCGGGGGGCCGAGCAGTACTTC

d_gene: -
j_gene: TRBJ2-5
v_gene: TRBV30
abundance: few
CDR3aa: CAWSTEETQYF
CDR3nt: TGTGCCTGGAGTACGGAAGAGACCCAGTACTTC

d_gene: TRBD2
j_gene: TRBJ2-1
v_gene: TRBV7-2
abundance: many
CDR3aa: CASSLASGPYNEQFF
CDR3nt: TGTGCCAGCAGCTTAGCTAGCGGGCCATACAATGAGCAGTTCTTC

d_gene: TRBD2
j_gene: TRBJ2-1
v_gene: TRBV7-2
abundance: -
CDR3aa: CASSFSGRAGNEQFF
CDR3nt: TGTGCCAGCAGCTTCAGCGGGAGGGCTGGCAATGAGCAGTTCTTC

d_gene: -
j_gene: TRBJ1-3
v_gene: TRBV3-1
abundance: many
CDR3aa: CGASTGNTIYF
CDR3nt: TGTGGTGCCTCGACTGGAAACACCATATATTTT

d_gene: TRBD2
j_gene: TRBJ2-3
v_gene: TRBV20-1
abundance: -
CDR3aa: CSAVRLAGGPDTQYF
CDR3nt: TGCAGTGCTGTGAGACTAGCGGGAGGGCCAGATACGCAGTATTTT

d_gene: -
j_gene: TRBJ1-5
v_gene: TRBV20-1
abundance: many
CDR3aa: CSASDGSSNQPQHF
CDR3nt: TGCAGTGCCTCGGACGGCAGTAGCAATCAGCCCCAGCATTTT

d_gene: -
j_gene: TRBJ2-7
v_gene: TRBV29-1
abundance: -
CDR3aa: CRAEDLGYEQYF
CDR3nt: TGCAGGGCGGAAGACTTAGGCTACGAGCAGTACTTC

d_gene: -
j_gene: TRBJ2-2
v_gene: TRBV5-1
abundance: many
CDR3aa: CASSLWLAMNTGELFF
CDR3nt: TGCGCCAGCAGCTTGTGGCTAGCGATGAACACCGGGGAGCTGTTTTTT

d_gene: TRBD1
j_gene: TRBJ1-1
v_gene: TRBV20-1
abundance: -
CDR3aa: CSATGGAGSTEAFF
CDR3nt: TGCAGTGCAACAGGGGGCGCGGGGAGCACTGAAGCTTTCTTT